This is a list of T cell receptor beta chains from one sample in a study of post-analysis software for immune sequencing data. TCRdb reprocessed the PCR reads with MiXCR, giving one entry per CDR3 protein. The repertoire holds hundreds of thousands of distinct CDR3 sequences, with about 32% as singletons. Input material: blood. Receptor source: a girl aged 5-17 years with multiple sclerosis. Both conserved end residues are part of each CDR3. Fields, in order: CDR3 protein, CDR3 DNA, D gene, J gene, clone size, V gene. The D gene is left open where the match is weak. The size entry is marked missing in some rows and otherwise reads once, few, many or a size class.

CDR3 protein: CASSQGGLAIGETQYF; CDR3 DNA: TGTGCCAGCAGCCAGGGGGGACTAGCGATAGGAGAGACCCAGTACTTC; D gene: TRBD2; J gene: TRBJ2-5; clone size: NA; V gene: TRBV6-2/TRBV6-3
CDR3 protein: CASSRNGGGGVYQETQYF; CDR3 DNA: TGTGCCAGCAGCCGCAACGGGGGTGGCGGGGTGTACCAAGAGACCCAGTACTTC; D gene: NA; J gene: TRBJ2-5; clone size: NA; V gene: TRBV11-2
CDR3 protein: CASSLVAPTVGTDTQYF; CDR3 DNA: TGTGCCAGCAGCTTAGTGGCCCCGACGGTGGGCACAGATACGCAGTATTTT; D gene: NA; J gene: TRBJ2-3; clone size: once; V gene: TRBV7-9
CDR3 protein: CASSFLQGGNQPQHF; CDR3 DNA: TGTGCCAGCAGTTTCCTCCAGGGAGGCAATCAGCCCCAGCATTTT; D gene: NA; J gene: TRBJ1-5; clone size: NA; V gene: TRBV12-3/TRBV12-4
CDR3 protein: CASSLWINNRDTQYF; CDR3 DNA: TGTGCCAGCAGTTTATGGATCAACAATCGGGATACGCAGTATTTT; D gene: NA; J gene: TRBJ2-3; clone size: few; V gene: TRBV27
CDR3 protein: CASSSDRGTGETQYF; CDR3 DNA: TGTGCCAGCAGCTCCGACAGGGGAACGGGGGAGACCCAGTACTTC; D gene: TRBD1; J gene: TRBJ2-5; clone size: once; V gene: TRBV5-4
CDR3 protein: CATSESDRGYQETQYF; CDR3 DNA: TGTGCCACCAGTGAATCCGACAGGGGGTACCAAGAGACCCAGTACTTC; D gene: TRBD1; J gene: TRBJ2-5; clone size: few; V gene: TRBV24-1
CDR3 protein: CAISSTGELFF; CDR3 DNA: TGTGCCATCAGCTCTACCGGGGAGCTGTTTTTT; D gene: NA; J gene: TRBJ2-2; clone size: NA; V gene: TRBV10-3
CDR3 protein: CASSPGATYGYTF; CDR3 DNA: TGTGCCAGCTCACCAGGGGCCACCTATGGCTACACCTTC; D gene: NA; J gene: TRBJ1-2; clone size: few; V gene: TRBV18
CDR3 protein: CASSRNRARNTGELFF; CDR3 DNA: TGTGCCAGCAGCCGGAACCGTGCGCGTAACACCGGGGAGCTGTTTTTT; D gene: NA; J gene: TRBJ2-2; clone size: once; V gene: TRBV3-1
CDR3 protein: CASSGFVVISGANVLTF; CDR3 DNA: TGTGCCAGCAGTGGATTCGTGGTTATCTCTGGGGCCAACGTCCTGACTTTC; D gene: NA; J gene: TRBJ2-6; clone size: NA; V gene: TRBV6-1
CDR3 protein: CASSYQGRSSDTQYF; CDR3 DNA: TGCGCCAGCAGCTACCAGGGACGCTCCTCTGATACGCAGTATTTT; D gene: NA; J gene: TRBJ2-3; clone size: NA; V gene: TRBV5-1
CDR3 protein: CASIPGGTQYF; CDR3 DNA: TGTGCCAGCATCCCCGGGGGGACCCAGTACTTC; D gene: NA; J gene: TRBJ2-5; clone size: NA; V gene: TRBV6-4
CDR3 protein: CASSQRIGGQRVPYEQYF; CDR3 DNA: TGTGCCAGCAGCCAACGAATAGGGGGCCAGCGGGTCCCCTACGAGCAGTACTTC; D gene: NA; J gene: TRBJ2-7; clone size: NA; V gene: TRBV7-2
CDR3 protein: CASSQGTGKREEQYF; CDR3 DNA: TGCGCCAGCAGCCAAGGGACGGGTAAGCGGGAAGAGCAGTACTTC; D gene: TRBD2; J gene: TRBJ2-5; clone size: NA; V gene: TRBV4-3
CDR3 protein: CASSQGPGTGRNIQYF; CDR3 DNA: TGCGCCAGCAGCCAGGGCCCTGGGACAGGACGAAACATTCAGTACTTC; D gene: TRBD1; J gene: TRBJ2-4; clone size: many; V gene: TRBV4-1
CDR3 protein: CASSPTHNRRLGTDTQYF; CDR3 DNA: TGTGCCAGCAGCCCGACACACAATCGACGACTTGGAACAGATACGCAGTATTTT; D gene: NA; J gene: TRBJ2-3; clone size: few; V gene: TRBV9
CDR3 protein: CSARSGGEQYF; CDR3 DNA: TGCAGTGCTCGCTCAGGGGGCGAGCAGTACTTC; D gene: TRBD1; J gene: TRBJ2-7; clone size: few; V gene: TRBV29-1
CDR3 protein: CASSMAELSGKLFF; CDR3 DNA: TGTGCCAGCAGTATGGCAGAATTATCAGGAAAACTGTTTTTT; D gene: NA; J gene: TRBJ1-4; clone size: NA; V gene: TRBV12-3/TRBV12-4
CDR3 protein: CASSNGLSEQYF; CDR3 DNA: TGTGCCAGCAGTAATGGACTCAGCGAGCAGTACTTC; D gene: NA; J gene: TRBJ2-7; clone size: few; V gene: TRBV28
CDR3 protein: CSAFSGELETQYF; CDR3 DNA: TGCAGTGCCTTTAGCGGGGAGTTAGAGACCCAGTACTTC; D gene: TRBD2; J gene: TRBJ2-5; clone size: NA; V gene: TRBV20-1
CDR3 protein: CASSFLWNTGELFF; CDR3 DNA: TGCGCCAGCAGCTTCCTATGGAACACCGGGGAGCTGTTTTTT; D gene: NA; J gene: TRBJ2-2; clone size: NA; V gene: TRBV5-1
CDR3 protein: CSVGWSLYEQYF; CDR3 DNA: TGCAGCGTTGGTTGGAGTTTGTACGAGCAGTACTTC; D gene: NA; J gene: TRBJ2-7; clone size: many; V gene: TRBV29-1
CDR3 protein: CASSQDLAGGEYNEQFF; CDR3 DNA: TGCGCCAGCAGCCAAGATCTGGCGGGGGGCGAATACAATGAGCAGTTCTTC; D gene: TRBD2; J gene: TRBJ2-1; clone size: few; V gene: TRBV4-1
CDR3 protein: CASTRSTDSNQPQHF; CDR3 DNA: TGTGCCAGTACCCGATCGACAGATAGCAATCAGCCCCAGCATTTT; D gene: NA; J gene: TRBJ1-5; clone size: NA; V gene: TRBV19
CDR3 protein: CASRTTGINQPQHF; CDR3 DNA: TGTGCCAGCAGGACGACAGGGATTAATCAGCCCCAGCATTTT; D gene: TRBD1; J gene: TRBJ1-5; clone size: many; V gene: TRBV6-5
CDR3 protein: CASSELQGAAEAFF; CDR3 DNA: TGTGCCAGCAGCGAACTGCAGGGGGCGGCTGAAGCTTTCTTT; D gene: TRBD1; J gene: TRBJ1-1; clone size: NA; V gene: TRBV27
CDR3 protein: CASSPAMGTSGGSHYNEQFF; CDR3 DNA: TGTGCCAGCAGCCCGGCGATGGGGACTAGCGGGGGGAGCCACTACAATGAGCAGTTCTTC; D gene: TRBD2; J gene: TRBJ2-1; clone size: NA; V gene: TRBV7-9
CDR3 protein: CSARAGGAHNEQFF; CDR3 DNA: TGCAGTGCTAGAGCCGGGGGAGCCCACAATGAGCAGTTCTTC; D gene: NA; J gene: TRBJ2-1; clone size: NA; V gene: TRBV20-1
CDR3 protein: CASSFRRAPRQPQHF; CDR3 DNA: TGTGCCAGCAGCTTTCGACGGGCCCCTCGACAGCCCCAGCATTTT; D gene: NA; J gene: TRBJ1-5; clone size: NA; V gene: TRBV7-8
CDR3 protein: CASSQGEGGNYNEQFF; CDR3 DNA: TGTGCCAGCAGCCAAGGCGAAGGGGGCAATTACAATGAGCAGTTCTTC; D gene: TRBD1; J gene: TRBJ2-1; clone size: NA; V gene: TRBV3-1
CDR3 protein: CATSAGFSNQPQHF; CDR3 DNA: TGTGCCACCAGTGCTGGGTTTAGCAATCAGCCCCAGCATTTT; D gene: NA; J gene: TRBJ1-5; clone size: few; V gene: TRBV24-1
CDR3 protein: CASRAGILGATNEKLFF; CDR3 DNA: TGTGCCAGCAGGGCCGGGATACTGGGGGCAACTAATGAAAAACTGTTTTTT; D gene: NA; J gene: TRBJ1-4; clone size: few; V gene: TRBV6-1